Listed here are 32 T cell receptor beta chains from one sample, sequenced in a study of identical twins. TCRdb independently ran MiXCR on the 5' RACE reads; one entry per CDR3 protein. The sample has 300,000 to 400,000 distinct CDR3 sequences; more than 9% are singletons. This sample was also put to use in a study of yellow fever vaccine responses in identical twins.

What was sequenced was CD8+ T cells sorted from blood. These receptors all stem from a woman younger than 35 in good health.

This clonotype was recorded many times. The rearrangement links TRBV13 to TRBJ2-7; TRBD1 or TRBD2 may be the D gene (5 bases each). Germline CDR1 and CDR2: PRHDT and FYEKMQ (reference sequence). V shed 5 bases and J shed 0 bases, with 11 bases lying between them. This CDR3 spans 14 amino acids. In nucleotides, the CDR3 is TGTGCCAGCAGCCTAGAGAGGGGCTCCTACGAGCAGTACTTC. Amino acids: CASSLERGSYEQYF.

The chain joins TRBV13 to TRBJ2-1, with 9 positions matching TRBD2. V gave up 5 bases and J gave up 2 bases; unmatched junction bases: 7. Per the germline V gene, CDR1 is PRHDT and CDR2 is FYEKMQ (reference sequence). The length of the CDR3 is 16 residues. The CDR3 DNA reads TGTGCCAGCAGCCCCAGGGCTAGCGGGACCTACAATGAGCAGTTCTTC. Translated: CASSPRASGTYNEQFF.

This clonotype was recorded at least ten times. The chain has TRBV12-3 or TRBV12-4 and TRBJ1-4; 7 bases are a match to TRBD1. J gave up 6 bases and V 6 bases, and 7 bases lay outside the gene matches. The CDR3 is 14 amino acids. CDR3 residues: CASSPGQPDEKLFF. Here the CDR3 DNA reads TGTGCCAGCAGCCCGGGACAGCCAGATGAAAAACTGTTTTTT.

This clonotype was recorded many times. The chain carries TRBV5-8 and TRBJ2-3; 15 bases align to TRBD2. The CDR3 consists of 17 residues. CDR1 is SGHTS and CDR2 is YDEGEE in the germline V gene. The V and J ends lost 5 bases and 5 bases, in that order; junction bases with no gene match: 9. DNA for the CDR3: TGTGCCAGCAGTTACCGGACTAGCGGGGGGGATGAAGATACGCAGTATTTT. Its protein is CASSYRTSGGDEDTQYF.

This clonotype was seen repeatedly, ten times or more. The rearrangement links TRBV20-1 to TRBJ2-7; D is undetermined. The length of the CDR3 is 14 residues. Trimming removed 4 bases from V and 2 bases from J, with 15 bases in between. CDR1 DFQATT and CDR2 SNEGSKA come from the germline V gene (reference sequence). The CDR3 loop is CSAKPTLEAYEQYF. The CDR3 DNA is TGCAGTGCTAAACCGACTCTTGAGGCCTACGAGCAGTACTTC.

This clonotype was counted ten times or more. The CDR3 nucleotides read TGTGCCAGCAGCTTAGTCGGGGGTGAAGCTTTCTTT. Its translation is CASSLVGGEAFF. This chain connects TRBV11-2 to TRBJ1-1, with a tentative D call TRBD1 (5 bases). The CDR3 covers 12 residues. V lost 1 base and J lost 7, with 7 bases in between. CDR1 and CDR2 (germline): SGHAT, FQNNGV.

The rearrangement links TRBV20-1 to TRBJ2-7; 10 bases line up with TRBD1. Looked up from germline, CDR1 is DFQATT and CDR2 is SNEGSKA (reference sequence). This CDR3 has 14 amino acids. Losses at the gene ends were 2 bases for V and 4 bases for J; bases not matched to a gene: 5. CDR3 amino acids: CSARSRTGGYEQYV. DNA for the CDR3: TGCAGTGCTAGATCGAGGACAGGGGGTTACGAGCAGTACGTC.

This clonotype appeared many times. The gene calls are TRBV5-6 and TRBJ2-2, with TRBD1 matching 8 bases. Trimming removed 3 bases from V and 5 bases from J; junction bases left unmatched: 3. The germline CDR1 and CDR2 sequences are SGHDT and YYEEEE. The CDR3 is made up of 14 amino acids. Here the CDR3 reads CASSWGTGTGELFF. As DNA, the CDR3 is TGTGCCAGCAGCTGGGGGACAGGAACCGGGGAGCTGTTTTTT.

This clonotype was found a few times. The chain joins TRBV4-1 to TRBJ1-1, with D unresolved. CDR1 is MGHRA, CDR2 YSYEKL, per germline. Trimming cost V 0 bases and J 3 bases, with 8 bases left between them. The CDR3 runs 14 residues. For the CDR3, the DNA is TGCGCCAGCAGCCAAGAAAACCGCTACACTGAAGCTTTCTTT. This sequence encodes CASSQENRYTEAFF.

In DNA, the CDR3 is TGTGCCAGCGGATGGAAAGGGGGCTGGGAGAATGAGCAGTTCTTC. It is translated as CASGWKGGWENEQFF. V is TRBV27 and J is TRBJ2-1; 7 bases line up with TRBD1. Trimming at V came to 8 bases and at J to 7 bases, leaving 14 bases not matched to a gene. The CDR3 loop spans 15 amino acids. CDR1 MNHEY and CDR2 SMNVEV come from the germline V gene (reference sequence).

This clonotype was recorded at least ten times. V gene TRBV2 combines with J gene TRBJ2-1; TRBD1 is a possible D gene (6 bases). There are 16 residues in the CDR3. V was pared by 2 bases and J by 9 bases, with 20 bases between. Per germline, CDR1 SNHLY and CDR2 FYNNEI. CDR3 nucleotides: TGTGCCAGCAGTGAATACCGACAGGTGACAATCGGTGAGCAGTTCTTC. Translation: CASSEYRQVTIGEQFF.

V and J are TRBV24-1 and TRBJ2-2; D gene unclear. Germline lookup yields CDR1 KGHDR and CDR2 SFDVKD. The length of the CDR3 is 12 residues. V lost 4 bases, J lost 7 bases, and 6 bases lay in between. The CDR3: CATSDRIGELFF. The DNA for the CDR3 is TGTGCCACCAGTGACCGAATCGGGGAGCTGTTTTTT.

This clonotype was seen many times. V gene TRBV5-1 combines with J gene TRBJ2-1; no firm D call. Trimming took 5 bases from V and 5 from J, leaving 11 bases between them. Germline V gives CDR1 SGHRS, CDR2 YFSETQ. The CDR3 consists of 13 residues. The CDR3 is CASRGPGHNEQFF. CDR3 in DNA: TGCGCCAGCAGAGGACCAGGTCACAATGAGCAGTTCTTC.

The chain links TRBV5-6 to TRBJ1-1; no definite D call. CDR3 size: 15 residues. Between the trimmed V and J ends, which lost 1 base and 2 bases, there was a span of 12 bases. Germline CDR1 SGHDT, CDR2 YYEEEE. The CDR3 coding sequence is TGTGCCAGCAGCTTGAATTCAGCCCTTAACACTGAAGCTTTCTTT. Its protein product is CASSLNSALNTEAFF.

This clonotype was picked up a small number of times. CDR3 in DNA: TGTGCCAGTAGTATCGACAGGTGGGGGAACAATGAGCAGTTCTTC. Its translation is CASSIDRWGNNEQFF. This rearrangement joins TRBV19 to TRBJ2-1; possibly TRBD1 for D (6 bases). The V gene's germline CDR1 is LNHDA and CDR2 SQIVND (reference sequence). The V end lost 3 bases, the J end lost 5 bases, and 14 bases lay between the germline ends. There are 15 residues in the CDR3.

The chain has TRBV20-1 and TRBJ2-1, with 15 bases matching TRBD2. The CDR3 is 16 amino acids. J was trimmed by 4 bases and V by 6 bases; bases with no gene match: 7. Per germline, CDR1 DFQATT and CDR2 SNEGSKA (reference sequence). The CDR3 region is CSAIRTSGGAYNEQFF. The CDR3 region has the DNA TGCAGTGCCATCAGGACTAGCGGGGGGGCTTACAATGAGCAGTTCTTC.

This clonotype was counted only a few times. The chain combines TRBV3-1 with TRBJ2-1; 13 bases agree with TRBD2. V lost 0 bases and J lost 6; bases outside the gene matches: 5. The V gene's germline CDR1 is LGHDT and CDR2 YNNKEL (reference sequence). The CDR3 runs to 17 residues. The CDR3 DNA sequence: TGTGCCAGCAGCCAAGACCCACTAGCGGGAGGGCTCAATGAGCAGTTCTTC. Its protein is CASSQDPLAGGLNEQFF.

The chain recombines TRBV7-9 with TRBJ1-4; D remains ambiguous. Trimming shortened V by 5 bases and J by 5 bases, and 3 bases separated the two germline ends. The length of the CDR3 is 11 residues. CDR1 and CDR2 from the germline V gene are SEHNR and FQNEAQ (reference sequence). For the CDR3, the DNA is TGTGCCAGCAGCGCAAATGAAAAACTGTTTTTT. Translated, it gives CASSANEKLFF.

This clonotype was observed a few times. The V and J genes are TRBV6-5 and TRBJ2-1; D may be TRBD1 or TRBD2 (5 bases each). Germline V gene data show CDR1 as MNHEY and CDR2 as SVGAGI. V gave up 0 bases and J gave up 6 bases, with 12 bases separating them. The CDR3 runs 15 residues. The CDR3 DNA follows: TGTGCCAGCAGTTACTCGGGGGTAAATGGCAATGAGCAGTTCTTC. Translation gives CASSYSGVNGNEQFF.

The J gene is TRBJ2-3, the V gene TRBV27, with 8 bases aligning to TRBD2. The J segment lost 5 bases and the V segment lost 4 bases, leaving 5 bases of the junction unmatched. Germline V CDR1 and CDR2: MNHEY, SMNVEV (reference sequence). CDR3 size: 14 residues. The CDR3 region is CASSYRLAQDTQYF. For the CDR3, the DNA is TGTGCCAGCAGTTACAGACTAGCGCAAGATACGCAGTATTTT.

The chain has TRBV11-2 and TRBJ2-1, with D tentatively TRBD2 (6 bases). V was clipped by 2 bases and J by 6 bases, with 29 bases between them. The CDR3 extends over 20 amino acids. Germline CDR1 and CDR2: SGHAT and FQNNGV. The CDR3 loop is CASSLKAGTMRDFYFNEQFF. The CDR3 DNA follows: TGTGCCAGCAGCTTAAAGGCGGGGACCATGCGGGACTTCTACTTCAATGAGCAGTTCTTC.

Only a few counts were recorded for this clonotype. The genes are TRBV12-3 or TRBV12-4 and TRBJ1-3; no firm D call. V dropped 1 base and J dropped 2 bases, with 6 bases sitting between them. This CDR3 region has 14 residues. CDR3 sequence reads: CASSLVGTGNTIYF. The CDR3 DNA sequence: TGTGCCAGCAGTTTAGTAGGGACTGGAAACACCATATATTTT.

This CDR3 reads CASSSELTDTQYF. DNA of the CDR3: TGTGCCAGCAGTAGCGAGCTCACAGATACGCAGTATTTT. This chain uses TRBV2 with TRBJ2-3; D is undetermined. The CDR3 runs to 13 residues. V lost 5 bases to trimming and J lost 2 bases, with 8 bases between them. From germline, CDR1 is SNHLY and CDR2 FYNNEI. Based on the CDR3 plus reference TRBV2 and TRBJ2-3, the full variable domain is EPEVTQTPSHQVTQMGQEVILRCVPISNHLYFYWYRQILGQKVEFLVSFYNNEISEKSEIFDDQFSVERPDGSNFTLKIRSTKLEDSAMYFCASSSELTDTQYFGPGTRLTVL.

This clonotype has ten or more counts. This chain uses TRBV20-1 with TRBJ1-5, with D unclear. This CDR3 is built from 14 residues. Germline CDR1 reads DFQATT; CDR2 reads SNEGSKA (reference sequence). V gave up 4 bases and J gave up 0 bases, with 10 bases separating them. The CDR3 nucleotides are TGCAGTGCTATAGACACTGATAGCAATCAGCCCCAGCATTTT. Protein product: CSAIDTDSNQPQHF.

This clonotype was counted a few times. The chain links TRBV11-1 to TRBJ2-1, with D perhaps matching TRBD1 or TRBD2 (6 bases each). Germline-derived CDR1 and CDR2 are SGHAT and FQDESV (reference sequence). The CDR3 has 18 amino acids. The V end lost 3 bases, the J end lost 0 bases, and 18 bases lay between the germline ends. The CDR3 region has the DNA TGTGCCAGCAGCTTGGTGATGGCGGGACACTACTCCTACAATGAGCAGTTCTTC. It specifies CASSLVMAGHYSYNEQFF.

This chain joins TRBV15 and TRBJ2-1; D is ambiguous. Germline assignment: CDR1 LNHNV and CDR2 YYDKDF (reference sequence). Trimming removed 1 base from V and 4 bases from J, with 11 bases in between. This CDR3 has 15 amino acids. CDR3 amino acids: CATSRVRQTYNEQFF. The CDR3 DNA reads TGTGCCACCAGCAGAGTACGGCAGACATACAATGAGCAGTTCTTC.

This sequence joins TRBV12-3 or TRBV12-4 and TRBJ2-2; 7 bases map to TRBD2. V lost 7 bases to trimming and J lost 3 bases; unmatched junction nucleotides: 14. The CDR3 contains 17 residues. CDR3 sequence: CASILPRGVLHTGELFF. CDR3 DNA: TGTGCCAGCATTCTCCCCCGGGGGGTTTTGCACACCGGGGAGCTGTTTTTT.

The genes are TRBV24-1 and TRBJ2-1; 7 bases fit TRBD1. V was pared by 9 bases and J by 4 bases, with 11 bases of the junction left unmatched. The CDR3 runs to 15 residues. Germline V lookup: CDR1 KGHDR, CDR2 SFDVKD. This CDR3 reads CATALVAGGYNEQFF. The CDR3 bases are TGTGCCACCGCCCTTGTGGCAGGGGGATACAATGAGCAGTTCTTC.

V usage is TRBV19 and J usage is TRBJ1-1; weak D call: TRBD1 (6 bases). CDR3 length: 12 residues. The germline V and J ends were trimmed by 9 bases and 8 bases, with 16 bases remaining between them. The V gene's germline CDR1 is LNHDA and CDR2 SQIVND (reference sequence). For the CDR3, the DNA is TGTGCCAGCGAACGCGGAGACAGGGAAGCTTTCTTT. Residues: CASERGDREAFF.

CDR3 sequence: CASSFPGERETQYF. CDR3 DNA sequence: TGTGCCAGCAGCTTTCCTGGGGAGCGGGAGACCCAGTACTTC. The chain is built from TRBV7-9 and TRBJ2-5; TRBD2 is a possible D gene (5 bases). This CDR3 spans 14 amino acids. The V gene's germline CDR1 is SEHNR and CDR2 FQNEAQ (reference sequence). Trimming pared 3 bases from V and 5 bases from J, leaving 13 bases between.

The chain recombines TRBV27 with TRBJ1-6; D might be TRBD1 (6 bases). The CDR3 contains 14 residues. The germline V gene has CDR1 MNHEY and CDR2 SMNVEV (reference sequence). V dropped 3 bases and J dropped 7 bases, with 10 bases sitting between them. This CDR3 reads CASSFTGTNSPLHF. The CDR3 DNA reads as TGTGCCAGCAGTTTTACAGGGACGAATTCACCCCTCCACTTT.

The rearrangement uses TRBV2 and TRBJ2-7; TRBD2 matches at 8 bases. Germline values: CDR1 SNHLY, CDR2 FYNNEI. This CDR3 region has 15 residues. V lost 4 bases, J lost 2 bases, and 7 bases stayed unmatched. CDR3 nucleotides: TGTGCCAGCAGTGTGGGAGCGGGAGAGACCTACGAGCAGTACTTC. Protein product: CASSVGAGETYEQYF.